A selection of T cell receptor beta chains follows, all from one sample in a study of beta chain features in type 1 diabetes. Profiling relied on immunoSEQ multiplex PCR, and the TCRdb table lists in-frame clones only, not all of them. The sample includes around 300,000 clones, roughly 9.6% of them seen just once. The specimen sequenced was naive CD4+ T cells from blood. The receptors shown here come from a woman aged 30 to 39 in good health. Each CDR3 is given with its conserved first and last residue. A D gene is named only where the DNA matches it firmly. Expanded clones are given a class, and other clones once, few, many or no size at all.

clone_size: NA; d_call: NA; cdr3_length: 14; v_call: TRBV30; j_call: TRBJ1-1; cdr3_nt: TGTGCCTGGAGTAGGGGGACACCGAACACTGAAGCTTTCTTT; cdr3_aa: CAWSRGTPNTEAFF
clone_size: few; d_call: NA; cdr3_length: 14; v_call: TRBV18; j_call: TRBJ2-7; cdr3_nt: TGTGCCAGCTCACCGAGGGAAAGCGGTTACGAGCAGTACTTC; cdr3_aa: CASSPRESGYEQYF
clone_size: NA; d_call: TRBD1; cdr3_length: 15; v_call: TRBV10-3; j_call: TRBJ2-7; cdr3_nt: TGTGCCATCAGCGGCCCGGACAGGGGGTCCTACGAGCAGTACTTC; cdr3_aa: CAISGPDRGSYEQYF
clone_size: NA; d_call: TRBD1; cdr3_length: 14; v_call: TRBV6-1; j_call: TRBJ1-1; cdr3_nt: TGTGCCAGCAGTCTGGGACAGGGGGACACTGAAGCTTTCTTT; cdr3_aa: CASSLGQGDTEAFF
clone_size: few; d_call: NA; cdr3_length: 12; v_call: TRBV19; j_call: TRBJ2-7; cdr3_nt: TGTGCCAGTAGTAACCCTCGGTACGAGCAGTACTTC; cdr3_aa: CASSNPRYEQYF
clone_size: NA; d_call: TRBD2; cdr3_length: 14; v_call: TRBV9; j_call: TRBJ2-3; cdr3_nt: TGTGCCAGCAGCCAGGGACTACCCCAGGATACGCAGTATTTT; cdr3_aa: CASSQGLPQDTQYF
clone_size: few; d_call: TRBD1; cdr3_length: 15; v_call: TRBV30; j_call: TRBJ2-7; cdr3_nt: TGTGCCTGGAGGTACCCTCGGGACAGGGTCTACGAGCAGTACTTC; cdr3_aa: CAWRYPRDRVYEQYF
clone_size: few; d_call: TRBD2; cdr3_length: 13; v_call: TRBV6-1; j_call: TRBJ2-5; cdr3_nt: TGTGCCAGTCATTCGGGAGGAGAAGAGACCCAGTACTTC; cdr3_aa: CASHSGGEETQYF
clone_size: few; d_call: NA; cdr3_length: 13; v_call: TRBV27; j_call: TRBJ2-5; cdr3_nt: TGTGCCAGCAGTTTCGTCTATCAAGAGACCCAGTACTTC; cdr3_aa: CASSFVYQETQYF
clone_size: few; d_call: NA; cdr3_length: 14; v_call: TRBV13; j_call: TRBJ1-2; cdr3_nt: TGTGCCAGCAGCCAAACTGGACAAAACTATGGCTACACCTTC; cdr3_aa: CASSQTGQNYGYTF
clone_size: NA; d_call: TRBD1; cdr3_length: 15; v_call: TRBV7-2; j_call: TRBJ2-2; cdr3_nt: TGTGCCAGCAGTCTCGGGACAGGGAACACCGGGGAGCTGTTTTTT; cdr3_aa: CASSLGTGNTGELFF
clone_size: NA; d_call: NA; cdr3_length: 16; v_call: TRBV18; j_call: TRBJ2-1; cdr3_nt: TGTGCCAGCTCATTTTACAGTTCTCTCCAAACCAATGAGCAGTTCTTC; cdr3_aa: CASSFYSSLQTNEQFF
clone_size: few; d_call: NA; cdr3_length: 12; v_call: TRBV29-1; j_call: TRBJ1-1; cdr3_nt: TGCAGCGTTGGGCGGCCGAACACTGAAGCTTTCTTT; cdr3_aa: CSVGRPNTEAFF
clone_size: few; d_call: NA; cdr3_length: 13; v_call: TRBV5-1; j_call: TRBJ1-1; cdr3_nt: TGCGCCAGCAGCTTGGGCTGGGAGGTTGAAGCTTTCTTT; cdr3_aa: CASSLGWEVEAFF
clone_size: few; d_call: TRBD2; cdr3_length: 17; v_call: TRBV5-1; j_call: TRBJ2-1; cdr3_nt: TGCGCCAGCAGCATTGTCCCCACCAGCGGGAGACGGAATGAGCAGTTCTTC; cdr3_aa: CASSIVPTSGRRNEQFF
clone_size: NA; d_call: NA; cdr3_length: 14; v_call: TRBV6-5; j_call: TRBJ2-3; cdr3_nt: TGTGCCAGCAGTTACCAACAAGATCCAAGAACGCAGTATTTT; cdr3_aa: CASSYQQDPRTQYF